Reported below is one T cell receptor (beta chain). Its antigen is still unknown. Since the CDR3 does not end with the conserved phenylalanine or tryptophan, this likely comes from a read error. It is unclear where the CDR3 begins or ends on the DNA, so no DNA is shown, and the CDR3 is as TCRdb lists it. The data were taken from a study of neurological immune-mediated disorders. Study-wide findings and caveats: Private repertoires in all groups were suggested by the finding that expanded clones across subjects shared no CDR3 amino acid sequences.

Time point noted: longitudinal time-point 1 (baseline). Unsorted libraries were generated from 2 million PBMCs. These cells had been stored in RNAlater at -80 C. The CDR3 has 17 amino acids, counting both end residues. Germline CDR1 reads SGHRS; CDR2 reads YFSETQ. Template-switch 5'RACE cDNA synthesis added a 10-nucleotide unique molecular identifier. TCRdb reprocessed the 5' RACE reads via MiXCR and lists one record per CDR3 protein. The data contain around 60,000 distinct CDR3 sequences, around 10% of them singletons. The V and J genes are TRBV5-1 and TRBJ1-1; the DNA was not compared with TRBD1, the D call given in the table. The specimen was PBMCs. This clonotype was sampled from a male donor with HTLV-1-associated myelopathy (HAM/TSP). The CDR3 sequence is CASRPTGSISMNTEAIL.